These 14 T cell receptor beta chains came from one sample sequenced in a study of T cell repertoires in cytomegalovirus infection. TCRdb recomputed calls from the reads with MiXCR, one row per CDR3 protein. The sample yields 600,000 to 800,000 distinct CDR3 sequences, 20% to 30% seen once. The sample taken for sequencing was CD8+ T cells from PBMCs. The source of these receptors is a human donor in good health (CMV status not recorded). Some clones in this sample may be carry-over from other donors' samples.

For the CDR3, the DNA is TGTGCCAGCAGCCAAGCCGCTAGCAAGGATGAGCAGTTCTTC. Residues: CASSQAASKDEQFF. The chain employs TRBV14 and TRBJ2-1; D possibly corresponds to TRBD2 (5 bases). Trimming cost V 1 base and J 8 bases, with 12 bases left between them. The CDR3 runs to 14 residues. Germline CDR1 reads SGHDN; CDR2 reads FVKESK.

The chain is built from TRBV29-1 and TRBJ2-1, with 8 nucleotides matching TRBD2. CDR1 is SQVTM and CDR2 is ANQGSEA in the germline V gene. The trim removed 1 base at V and 5 bases at J, leaving 1 base unmatched. The CDR3 totals 13 residues. The CDR3: CSVEVLADNEQFF. CDR3 sequence (DNA): TGCAGCGTTGAAGTACTAGCGGACAATGAGCAGTTCTTC.

This clonotype was seen a single time. The V and J genes are TRBV12-3 or TRBV12-4 and TRBJ2-5, with TRBD1 identical over 9 bases. Losses at the gene ends were 5 bases for V and 0 bases for J; bases not matched to a gene: 10. This CDR3 comprises 17 residues. CDR3 amino acids: CASSITGTGPYQETQYF. The CDR3 coding sequence is TGTGCCAGCAGTATCACCGGGACAGGGCCTTACCAAGAGACCCAGTACTTC.

The chain combines TRBV6-8 with TRBJ2-1; a possible D gene is TRBD2 (6 bases). Germline V gene lookup returns CDR1 MNHGY and CDR2 SAAAGT. The CDR3 has 15 residues. V was shortened by 5 bases and J by 0 bases, with 11 bases between the two germline ends. The DNA of the CDR3 is TGTGCCAGCAGTGGGGGGATCGGCTCCTACAATGAGCAGTTCTTC. It translates to CASSGGIGSYNEQFF.

The J gene is TRBJ2-1, the V gene TRBV24-1; tentatively, D is TRBD1 (6 bases). V lost 3 bases to trimming and J lost 8 bases, with 10 bases between them. The CDR3 is 13 residues long. Germline values: CDR1 KGHDR, CDR2 SFDVKD. CDR3 residues: CATSDVGGHEQFF. The CDR3 DNA follows: TGTGCCACCAGTGATGTTGGGGGCCATGAGCAGTTCTTC.

This clonotype came up a few times. The V gene is TRBV28, the J gene TRBJ2-7, with D unclear. There are 14 residues in the CDR3. The V gene lost 1 base and the J gene lost 5 bases, with 12 bases spanning the gap. Per germline, CDR1 MDHEN and CDR2 SYDVKM. The DNA for the CDR3 is TGTGCCAGCAGTTTATACCCAGGAAAAGACGAGCAGTACGTC. Protein: CASSLYPGKDEQYV.

Many counts were recorded for this clonotype. V gene TRBV7-8 combines with J gene TRBJ1-1; D gene uncertain. In germline, CDR1 is SGHVS, CDR2 FQNEAQ. V was trimmed by 5 bases and J by 4 bases, leaving 17 bases between them. This CDR3 spans 15 amino acids. CDR3 protein: CASSPDLVQFTEAFF. CDR3 bases: TGTGCCAGCAGCCCGGACCTCGTCCAATTCACTGAAGCTTTCTTT.

This chain connects TRBV6-5 to TRBJ2-7; possible D gene TRBD1, 6 bases. V gave up 5 bases and J gave up 5 bases, with 13 bases separating them. The V gene's germline CDR1 is MNHEY and CDR2 SVGAGI. The CDR3 contains 13 residues. CDR3 coding DNA: TGTGCCAGCAGTACGGACAGTTTACACGAGCAGTACTTC. Amino acids: CASSTDSLHEQYF.

V usage is TRBV12-3 or TRBV12-4 and J usage is TRBJ2-3; possible D gene TRBD1, 5 bases. V lost 0 bases and J 2 bases, leaving 9 bases between the germline ends. CDR3 length: 15 residues. CDR3 nucleotides: TGTGCCAGCAGTTTAGCTGACAGCTTCACAGATACGCAGTATTTT. This encodes CASSLADSFTDTQYF.

J is TRBJ1-5 and V is TRBV7-6, with D perhaps matching TRBD1 (6 bases). Germline CDR1 and CDR2: SGHVS and FNYEAQ. The CDR3 extends over 15 amino acids. The ends were cut back, 5 bases at V and 1 base at J, with 12 bases in the middle. The CDR3 spells CASSPGQTSNQPQHF. CDR3 DNA: TGTGCCAGCAGCCCAGGACAGACAAGCAATCAGCCCCAGCATTTT.

This chain joins TRBV3-1 and TRBJ1-2, with 7 bases identical to TRBD1. The CDR3 runs to 18 residues. Germline V CDR1 and CDR2: LGHDT, YNNKEL (reference sequence). Unmatched junction bases numbered 16, after V lost 5 bases and J lost 1 base. CDR3 sequence reads: CASSRAGSTGKDNYGYTF. The DNA for the CDR3 is TGTGCCAGCAGCAGAGCCGGGTCGACAGGGAAGGATAACTATGGCTACACCTTC.

Turning to this clonotype: This may come from a read error, since a much larger clone is one base off. J is TRBJ2-1 and V is TRBV7-6; D may be TRBD1 or TRBD2 (7 bases each). Germline V CDR1 and CDR2: SGHVS, FNYEAQ. This CDR3 region has 14 residues. CDR3 sequence: CVSSSRGGYNEQFF. CDR3 in DNA: TGTGTCAGCAGCTCCAGGGGGGGGTACAATGAGCAGTTCTTC.

For this clonotype: This may come from a read error, since a much larger clone is one base off. The chain links TRBV6-1 to TRBJ1-5; D is uncertain. The CDR3 consists of 15 residues. Germline V CDR1 and CDR2: MNHNS, SASEGT. Trimming removed 4 bases at V and 3 bases at J, with 13 bases between. The CDR3 coding sequence is TGTGCCAGCAGTGTGACCAGATCCAACAATCAGCCCCAGCATTTT. It specifies CASSVTRSNNQPQHF.

This chain joins TRBV13 and TRBJ2-1; either TRBD1 or TRBD2 may fit D (7 bases each). V dropped 5 bases and J dropped 9 bases, with 14 bases sitting between them. The CDR3 is 13 amino acids. The germline gives CDR1 PRHDT, CDR2 FYEKMQ (reference sequence). For the CDR3, the DNA is TGTGCCAGCAGCCTCAGGGGGGGCGGTGAGCAGTTCTTC. Translating it yields CASSLRGGGEQFF.